Below, 13 T cell receptor beta chains from the same sample are listed, as sequenced in a study of monozygotic twins with inflammatory bowel disease. TCRdb reprocessed the 5' RACE reads; each CDR3 protein has one entry and no DNA is given. The sample totals just over 300,000 distinct CDR3 sequences. The sequenced sample was blood. These receptors all stem from a human donor with ulcerative colitis or Crohn's disease, or a healthy co-twin of an affected twin (not recorded which).

The J gene is TRBJ2-7, the V gene TRBV7-9; TCRdb's assignment of TRBD2 cannot be checked, as there is no DNA. The CDR3 runs 14 residues. Germline V lookup: CDR1 SEHNR, CDR2 FQNEAQ (reference sequence). The CDR3 here is CASSGGRTIREQYF.

The CDR3 spells CASTLSRETQYF. The chain links TRBV7-9 to TRBJ2-5; checking the TCRdb D call of TRBD1 is not possible without DNA. CDR1 and CDR2 from the germline V gene are SEHNR and FQNEAQ (reference sequence). The CDR3 loop spans 12 amino acids.

The chain recombines TRBV7-2 with TRBJ1-2; TCRdb outputs TRBD1, but without DNA this stays unchecked. Looked up from germline, CDR1 is SGHTA and CDR2 is FQGNSA. This CDR3 region has 13 residues. This CDR3 reads CASSRDRDLGYTF.

The V and J genes are TRBV7-9 and TRBJ2-5. Germline V lookup: CDR1 SEHNR, CDR2 FQNEAQ (reference sequence). This CDR3 is built from 16 residues. CDR3: CASSLGALGVQETQYF.

The chain carries TRBV5-6 and TRBJ1-2. Germline V CDR1 and CDR2: SGHDT, YYEEEE. This CDR3 spans 14 amino acids. This CDR3 reads CASSLSESFYGYTF.

The V gene is TRBV10-3, the J gene TRBJ1-2. CDR3 length: 14 amino acids. The germline V gene encodes CDR1 ENHRY and CDR2 SYGVKD. CDR3 protein: CAISERDGSYGYTF.

The rearrangement joins TRBV6-5 to TRBJ1-2. The length of the CDR3 is 14 residues. Germline CDR1 and CDR2: MNHEY and SVGAGI. This chain's CDR3 is CASSYAQGRAAATF.

This chain connects TRBV28 to TRBJ2-5; TCRdb selects TRBD1, and the lack of DNA leaves this call unchecked. This CDR3 comprises 15 residues. Germline lookup yields CDR1 MDHEN and CDR2 SYDVKM. The CDR3 protein is CASSLSRRGQETQYF.

This CDR3 is CASNGFLAGQETQYF. The chain carries TRBV6-2 or TRBV6-3 and TRBJ2-5; TCRdb designates TRBD2, a call that cannot be tested without DNA. Germline V lookup: CDR1 MNHEY, CDR2 SVGEGT. The CDR3 runs to 15 residues.

The chain's CDR3 is CASSLNGRKETQYF. V and J are TRBV7-3 and TRBJ2-5; TCRdb picks TRBD1, but there is no DNA to check that call. CDR3 size: 14 residues. Germline V gene sequence: CDR1 SGHTA, CDR2 FQGTGA.

The chain uses TRBV7-3 and TRBJ1-1; the TRBD1 assignment by TCRdb is unverifiable without DNA. This CDR3 region has 13 residues. The V gene's germline CDR1 is SGHTA and CDR2 FQGTGA. The CDR3 reads CASSSSGTNEAFF.

The chain uses TRBV27 and TRBJ1-5; TCRdb selects TRBD1, and the lack of DNA leaves this call unchecked. This CDR3 region has 14 residues. Germline CDR1 and CDR2: MNHEY and SMNVEV (reference sequence). The CDR3: CASSTTGYRQPQHF.

V and J are TRBV4-2 and TRBJ2-7; no DNA is available, so the TRBD1 call from TCRdb remains unchecked. This CDR3 has 14 amino acids. In germline, CDR1 is LGHNA, CDR2 YNFKEQ. The CDR3 sequence is CASSQVGVYDEQYF.